The rows below give T cell receptor beta chains drawn from one sample of a study of cytomegalovirus exposure and HLA in healthy donors. Assay used: immunoSEQ multiplex PCR; TCRdb lists only in-frame clones, some missing. The sample shows fewer than 85,000 clones, roughly 76% of them seen only once. The material sequenced was PBMCs. These receptors all stem from a male donor in good health and CMV-seropositive. Each CDR3 is given without its conserved first and last residue. The order of the fields is J gene, V gene, CDR3 protein.

TRBJ1-1 | TRBV7-6 | ASSPGGEVPNTEAF
TRBJ2-2 | TRBV11-3 | ASSLGSTNTGELF
TRBJ2-3 | TRBV7-9 | ASSSSSGAGDTQY
TRBJ1-1 | TRBV19 | ASLGRGLGNTEAF
TRBJ2-2 | TRBV13 | ASSPPRDRVYTGELF
TRBJ2-5 | TRBV10-3 | AISEGGEGWDQETQY
TRBJ2-2 | TRBV7-2 | ASSQPRAGELF
TRBJ1-1 | TRBV19 | ASSVGTGAWTEAF
TRBJ2-7 | TRBV2 | ASSEPPRQGTNYEQY
TRBJ2-2 | TRBV6-5 | ASSRGTNTGELF
TRBJ2-3 | TRBV4-2 | ASSVLADRTDTQY
TRBJ2-1 | TRBV5-1 | ASSLVKTPGTHYNEQF
TRBJ2-5 | TRBV10-3 | AISRQRGGIETQY
TRBJ2-3 | TRBV19 | ASSSRVWAQY
TRBJ2-1 | TRBV27 | ASRRQGLEQF
TRBJ2-7 | TRBV4-1 | ASSQEDRTRNYYEQY
TRBJ2-7 | TRBV7-2 | ASSPTRDRVLEQY
TRBJ1-2 | TRBV30 | AWSVGRGAYGYT
TRBJ2-1 | TRBV7-7 | ASSLTGSVNEQF
TRBJ2-1 | TRBV6-1 | ASSTGQGAYNEQF
TRBJ2-5 | TRBV6-4 | ASSVTSGSTETQY
TRBJ2-7 | TRBV5-1 | ASSVRGYEQY
TRBJ2-1 | TRBV7-2 | ASSLSSGPYNEQF
TRBJ1-1 | TRBV19 | ASSGETGMNTEAF
TRBJ1-2 | TRBV9 | ASSVATANYGYT
TRBJ2-7 | TRBV18 | ASSPQDGQGAYEQY
TRBJ2-1 | TRBV10-3 | ASSSGGSYNEQF
TRBJ2-3 | TRBV14 | ASSQDQARVSTDTQY
TRBJ2-2 | TRBV7-2 | ASRPSGSIGTGELF